This is a list of T cell receptor beta chains from one sample in a study of regulatory T cells in long-lasting Graves disease. TCRdb ran MiXCR on the multiplex PCR reads and lists one entry per CDR3 protein. The sample consists of a few hundred thousand distinct CDR3 sequences, around 15% of them appearing once. In addition, the sample was reused for a study of T cells in Graves' hyperthyroidism and ophthalmopathy.

The sequenced sample was peripheral blood mononuclear cells (PBMCs), obtained at new diagnosis, from a patient treated with antithyroid drugs. The receptors were sampled from a woman between 18 and 30 years old with Graves disease. The CDR3 runs from the conserved cysteine through the conserved F or W. A D gene is named only where the DNA matches it firmly. Only some rows state a clone size, as once, few, many or a class for expanded clones.

CDR3 DNA: TGTGCCAGCAGCCAAGATCCCGGGAACACTGAAGCTTTCTTT
CDR3 protein: CASSQDPGNTEAFF
J gene: TRBJ1-1
D gene: -
CDR3 length: 14
clone size: -
V gene: TRBV3-1

CDR3 DNA: TGCAGTGCTTTTCTACTCGGACAGGGGTCAGGGACCCAGTACTTC
CDR3 protein: CSAFLLGQGSGTQYF
J gene: TRBJ2-5
D gene: TRBD1
CDR3 length: 15
clone size: -
V gene: TRBV20-1

CDR3 DNA: TGTGCCAGCAGTTTCCGCCCAGCGGGAGGACCCTACAATGAGCAGTTCTTC
CDR3 protein: CASSFRPAGGPYNEQFF
J gene: TRBJ2-1
D gene: TRBD2
CDR3 length: 17
clone size: -
V gene: TRBV27

CDR3 DNA: TGTGCCAGCAGTGAAGCGCGGACTGTAGGGGAGCAGTTCTTC
CDR3 protein: CASSEARTVGEQFF
J gene: TRBJ2-1
D gene: -
CDR3 length: 14
clone size: few
V gene: TRBV6-1

CDR3 DNA: TGTGCCAGTGGAACAGGGGCGGTAGATACGCAGTATTTT
CDR3 protein: CASGTGAVDTQYF
J gene: TRBJ2-3
D gene: TRBD1
CDR3 length: 13
clone size: few
V gene: TRBV19

CDR3 DNA: TGTGCCAGCAGCCAAGATATAGGGGGCCAAAATGAGCAGTTCTTC
CDR3 protein: CASSQDIGGQNEQFF
J gene: TRBJ2-1
D gene: TRBD1
CDR3 length: 15
clone size: -
V gene: TRBV3-1

CDR3 DNA: TGTGCCAGCAGCTTAGAGGGCGCGAGCGGCCAGCATTTT
CDR3 protein: CASSLEGASGQHF
J gene: TRBJ1-5
D gene: -
CDR3 length: 13
clone size: many
V gene: TRBV7-9

CDR3 DNA: TGTGCCAGCTCACCACCGACGGGGGTCACAGATACGCAGTATTTT
CDR3 protein: CASSPPTGVTDTQYF
J gene: TRBJ2-3
D gene: -
CDR3 length: 15
clone size: -
V gene: TRBV18

CDR3 DNA: TGTGCCAGCAGCTTAGGGGCTCGCCAAGAGCCAGATACGCAGTATTTT
CDR3 protein: CASSLGARQEPDTQYF
J gene: TRBJ2-3
D gene: -
CDR3 length: 16
clone size: many
V gene: TRBV11-2

CDR3 DNA: TGTGCCAGCATTTTAGCGGGGGTCCACGAGCAGTACTTC
CDR3 protein: CASILAGVHEQYF
J gene: TRBJ2-7
D gene: TRBD2
CDR3 length: 13
clone size: many
V gene: TRBV2

CDR3 DNA: TGTGCCAGCAGCCCTTCCGGGACCCACGCCTACAATGAGCAGTTCTTC
CDR3 protein: CASSPSGTHAYNEQFF
J gene: TRBJ2-1
D gene: -
CDR3 length: 16
clone size: many
V gene: TRBV13

CDR3 DNA: TGTGCCAGCAGCGTAGAGGTTACCTATGGCTACACCTTC
CDR3 protein: CASSVEVTYGYTF
J gene: TRBJ1-2
D gene: -
CDR3 length: 13
clone size: once
V gene: TRBV9

CDR3 DNA: TGTGCCAGCAGCCAAGGAGGAGGGACCCAGTACTTC
CDR3 protein: CASSQGGGTQYF
J gene: TRBJ2-5
D gene: -
CDR3 length: 12
clone size: -
V gene: TRBV14

CDR3 DNA: TGTGCCAGCAGTACCCACGGAGAGGCAGCGCCTGGAAACACCATATATTTT
CDR3 protein: CASSTHGEAAPGNTIYF
J gene: TRBJ1-3
D gene: -
CDR3 length: 17
clone size: many
V gene: TRBV12-3/TRBV12-4

CDR3 DNA: TGTGCCAGTAGTATCCGGCAGGAAAGGGAAAAACTGTTTTTT
CDR3 protein: CASSIRQEREKLFF
J gene: TRBJ1-4
D gene: -
CDR3 length: 14
clone size: -
V gene: TRBV19

CDR3 DNA: TGTGCCAGCAGTTTGGGGGATCCAGAAGCTTTCTTT
CDR3 protein: CASSLGDPEAFF
J gene: TRBJ1-1
D gene: -
CDR3 length: 12
clone size: -
V gene: TRBV12-3/TRBV12-4

CDR3 DNA: TGCAGTGCAACCGGGCCCCCAAGGACCTACGAGCAGTACTTC
CDR3 protein: CSATGPPRTYEQYF
J gene: TRBJ2-7
D gene: -
CDR3 length: 14
clone size: many
V gene: TRBV20-1

CDR3 DNA: TGTGCCAGTAGGGCGGATTCCTACAATGAGCAGTTCTTC
CDR3 protein: CASRADSYNEQFF
J gene: TRBJ2-1
D gene: -
CDR3 length: 13
clone size: -
V gene: TRBV19

CDR3 DNA: TGTGCCAGTAGTAGTGGCAGAGCGGGAGGACACGAGCAGTACTTC
CDR3 protein: CASSSGRAGGHEQYF
J gene: TRBJ2-7
D gene: TRBD2
CDR3 length: 15
clone size: -
V gene: TRBV19

CDR3 DNA: TGCAGTGCAGACGACAAGGGAGATCTATCTAACCTCTATGGCTACACCTTC
CDR3 protein: CSADDKGDLSNLYGYTF
J gene: TRBJ1-2
D gene: -
CDR3 length: 17
clone size: -
V gene: TRBV20-1

CDR3 DNA: TGCGCCAGCAGCCCGGACGGACAGGGGAGATTGCGTACTGAAGCTTTCTTT
CDR3 protein: CASSPDGQGRLRTEAFF
J gene: TRBJ1-1
D gene: TRBD1
CDR3 length: 17
clone size: -
V gene: TRBV5-1

CDR3 DNA: TGCGCCAGCAGCGGGGGAGGACAGGGGGCGCGAGAGCAGTACTTC
CDR3 protein: CASSGGGQGAREQYF
J gene: TRBJ2-7
D gene: TRBD1
CDR3 length: 15
clone size: -
V gene: TRBV5-1

CDR3 DNA: TGTGCCAGCAGTTTATCCGGGACAGGGATAGACACTGAAGCTTTCTTT
CDR3 protein: CASSLSGTGIDTEAFF
J gene: TRBJ1-1
D gene: TRBD1
CDR3 length: 16
clone size: many
V gene: TRBV28

CDR3 DNA: TGCAGTGCTAGATCTGTCAATGAAAAACTGTTTTTT
CDR3 protein: CSARSVNEKLFF
J gene: TRBJ1-4
D gene: -
CDR3 length: 12
clone size: -
V gene: TRBV20-1

CDR3 DNA: TGTGCCAGCAGCTTAGTGACAGGACCTTACGAGCAGTACTTC
CDR3 protein: CASSLVTGPYEQYF
J gene: TRBJ2-7
D gene: -
CDR3 length: 14
clone size: many
V gene: TRBV11-2

CDR3 DNA: TGTGCCAGCAATCGTCAGACAGAGAAGAACACTGAAGCTTTCTTT
CDR3 protein: CASNRQTEKNTEAFF
J gene: TRBJ1-1
D gene: -
CDR3 length: 15
clone size: many
V gene: TRBV6-1

CDR3 DNA: TGTGCCAGCAGTCTCCGACTAGCGGGAGTCCTCGGCACAGATACGCAGTATTTT
CDR3 protein: CASSLRLAGVLGTDTQYF
J gene: TRBJ2-3
D gene: TRBD2
CDR3 length: 18
clone size: -
V gene: TRBV27

CDR3 DNA: TGTGCCAGCAGCCAAGCCGCTCAGGGGGACTACGAGCAGTACTTC
CDR3 protein: CASSQAAQGDYEQYF
J gene: TRBJ2-7
D gene: TRBD1
CDR3 length: 15
clone size: many
V gene: TRBV3-1

CDR3 DNA: TGTGCCAGCAGTTTCGCCGGAAATGATGGCTACACCTTC
CDR3 protein: CASSFAGNDGYTF
J gene: TRBJ1-2
D gene: -
CDR3 length: 13
clone size: few
V gene: TRBV28

CDR3 DNA: TGTGCCAGCAGCCTGGGACAGGGCCCTGGGACTGAAGCTTTCTTT
CDR3 protein: CASSLGQGPGTEAFF
J gene: TRBJ1-1
D gene: TRBD1
CDR3 length: 15
clone size: -
V gene: TRBV3-1

CDR3 DNA: TGTGCCAGCAGTCCCAATAAAGGGAGGCGCGATGAGCAGTTCTTC
CDR3 protein: CASSPNKGRRDEQFF
J gene: TRBJ2-1
D gene: -
CDR3 length: 15
clone size: many
V gene: TRBV27

CDR3 DNA: TGTGCCAGCAGTTTGCGAACCACCGGGACAGGGGGCATTTACGAGCAGTACTTC
CDR3 protein: CASSLRTTGTGGIYEQYF
J gene: TRBJ2-7
D gene: TRBD1
CDR3 length: 18
clone size: once
V gene: TRBV27

CDR3 DNA: TGTGCCAGCAGCCCCACCCCGGGACAGGGACCCTACGAGCAGTACTTC
CDR3 protein: CASSPTPGQGPYEQYF
J gene: TRBJ2-7
D gene: TRBD1
CDR3 length: 16
clone size: many
V gene: TRBV28

CDR3 DNA: TGTGCCAGCAGCAGGCGGACTAGCGGGGTAACGGAGCTGTTTTTT
CDR3 protein: CASSRRTSGVTELFF
J gene: TRBJ2-2
D gene: TRBD2
CDR3 length: 15
clone size: many
V gene: TRBV11-1

CDR3 DNA: TGTGCCAGCAGCTCGGGGACTAGCGGGTGGTTGCAGTACTTC
CDR3 protein: CASSSGTSGWLQYF
J gene: TRBJ2-7
D gene: TRBD2
CDR3 length: 14
clone size: many
V gene: TRBV7-9

CDR3 DNA: TGCGCCAGCAGCCAAGCTGGGTCCCTCGCGGGGGAGCTGTTTTTT
CDR3 protein: CASSQAGSLAGELFF
J gene: TRBJ2-2
D gene: -
CDR3 length: 15
clone size: -
V gene: TRBV4-1

CDR3 DNA: TGCGCCAGCAGCTTGAGGCAGCTAAGTAACTCCTACAATGAGCAGTTCTTC
CDR3 protein: CASSLRQLSNSYNEQFF
J gene: TRBJ2-1
D gene: -
CDR3 length: 17
clone size: many
V gene: TRBV5-1

CDR3 DNA: TGTGCCAGCAGTTTAGGGGAGTCTTACGAGCAGTACTTC
CDR3 protein: CASSLGESYEQYF
J gene: TRBJ2-7
D gene: -
CDR3 length: 13
clone size: many
V gene: TRBV12-3/TRBV12-4

CDR3 DNA: TGTGCCAGCAGCGGCGGGGTGCTGGAAGGCACTGAAGCTTTCTTT
CDR3 protein: CASSGGVLEGTEAFF
J gene: TRBJ1-1
D gene: -
CDR3 length: 15
clone size: -
V gene: TRBV5-6

CDR3 DNA: TGTGCCAGCAGTTACCTGGGTGACACTGAAGCTTTCTTT
CDR3 protein: CASSYLGDTEAFF
J gene: TRBJ1-1
D gene: -
CDR3 length: 13
clone size: many
V gene: TRBV6-2/TRBV6-3

CDR3 DNA: TGTGCCAGCAGCTTCGACCGAAACACCATATATTTT
CDR3 protein: CASSFDRNTIYF
J gene: TRBJ1-3
D gene: -
CDR3 length: 12
clone size: many
V gene: TRBV5-1

CDR3 DNA: TGCAGTGCTAGAGTGGGATATGGCTACACCTTC
CDR3 protein: CSARVGYGYTF
J gene: TRBJ1-2
D gene: -
CDR3 length: 11
clone size: -
V gene: TRBV20-1

CDR3 DNA: TGTGCCAGCAGGGAAGGTCTGACCCAGTACTTC
CDR3 protein: CASREGLTQYF
J gene: TRBJ2-5
D gene: -
CDR3 length: 11
clone size: many
V gene: TRBV3-1

CDR3 DNA: TGTGCCAGCTCACCACCGGCAGGGAATCTTTTCGAGCAGTACTTC
CDR3 protein: CASSPPAGNLFEQYF
J gene: TRBJ2-7
D gene: -
CDR3 length: 15
clone size: many
V gene: TRBV18

CDR3 DNA: TGCAGTGCTTCAAGCGGGAGTCCACCCTACGAGCAGTACTTC
CDR3 protein: CSASSGSPPYEQYF
J gene: TRBJ2-7
D gene: TRBD2
CDR3 length: 14
clone size: many
V gene: TRBV20-1

CDR3 DNA: TGCAGCGTTGCGAGACAGGGGCGTGAAAAACTGTTTTTT
CDR3 protein: CSVARQGREKLFF
J gene: TRBJ1-4
D gene: TRBD1
CDR3 length: 13
clone size: few
V gene: TRBV29-1